The 30 T cell receptor beta chains in this list originate from one sample, sequenced in a study of T cell changes during pregnancy in multiple sclerosis. Some clones are missing from TCRdb's copy, which holds only in-frame ones; the method was immunoSEQ multiplex PCR. The data contain tens of thousands of clones, roughly nine tenths of them singletons. Sequencing used CD8+ T cells from peripheral blood mononuclear cells, obtained before pregnancy. The receptors stem from a female donor with multiple sclerosis, enrolled in a pregnancy study.

The CDR3 loop is CASSPRGFPKDGYTF. In DNA form, the CDR3 reads TGCGCCAGCAGCCCCCGGGGGTTCCCAAAGGATGGCTACACCTTC. This chain links TRBV4-1 with TRBJ1-2; D perhaps matches TRBD1 (5 bases). This CDR3 is 15 amino acids long. The V end was cut by 4 bases, the J end by 6 bases, with 18 bases between. CDR1 is MGHRA, CDR2 YSYEKL, per germline.

J is TRBJ2-1 and V is TRBV9, with TRBD2 matching over 9 bases. Per germline, CDR1 SGDLS and CDR2 YYNGEE. V lost 0 bases to trimming and J lost 4 bases; unmatched junction nucleotides: 5. CDR3 length: 16 amino acids. CDR3 in amino acids: CASSVALTSGYNEQFF. The CDR3 bases are TGTGCCAGCAGCGTAGCACTAACTAGCGGGTACAATGAGCAGTTCTTC.

This clone was seen a single time. V gene TRBV2 combines with J gene TRBJ2-1; 9 bases line up with TRBD2. Unmatched junction bases numbered 2, after V lost 3 bases and J lost 5 bases. The germline V gene encodes CDR1 SNHLY and CDR2 FYNNEI. CDR3 length: 14 residues. The CDR3 loop reads CASSEGGGDNEQFF. The CDR3 DNA is TGTGCCAGCAGTGAGGGCGGGGGGGACAATGAGCAGTTCTTC.

The rearrangement joins TRBV5-8 to TRBJ2-5; 8 nucleotides align to TRBD1. Germline V gives CDR1 SGHTS, CDR2 YDEGEE. CDR3 length: 15 amino acids. After removal of 4 bases from V and 1 base from J, the junction contained 6 bases not matched to a gene. DNA of the CDR3: TGTGCCAGCAGCCCGACAGGGGACCTCCAAGAGACCCAGTACTTC. It codes for CASSPTGDLQETQYF.

The CDR3 is CASSVVQGNSPLHF. CDR3 bases: TGTGCCAGCAGCGTAGTACAGGGGAATTCACCCCTCCACTTT. The V gene is TRBV9, the J gene TRBJ1-6; 7 bases are a match to TRBD1. Trimming at V came to 0 bases and at J to 7 bases, leaving 1 base not matched to a gene. Germline V lookup: CDR1 SGDLS, CDR2 YYNGEE. This CDR3 contains 14 residues.

The rearrangement uses TRBV9 and TRBJ2-5; TRBD1 aligns across 8 bases. V gave up 2 bases and J gave up 3 bases; unmatched junction bases: 18. Germline V gene lookup returns CDR1 SGDLS and CDR2 YYNGEE. The CDR3 contains 19 residues. The CDR3 protein is CASSVPSPTGVSVKETQYF. As DNA, the CDR3 is TGTGCCAGCAGCGTCCCCTCTCCGACAGGGGTGTCGGTTAAAGAGACCCAGTACTTC. The entire variable domain, with the rest obtained from reference TRBV9 and TRBJ2-5, is as follows: DSGVTQTPKHLITATGQRVTLRCSPRSGDLSVYWYQQSLDQGLQFLIQYYNGEERAKGNILERFSAQQFPDLHSELNLSSLELGDSALYFCASSVPSPTGVSVKETQYFGPGTRLLVL.

The V gene is TRBV11-2, the J gene TRBJ1-2; D perhaps matches TRBD1 (6 bases). Germline V CDR1 and CDR2: SGHAT, FQNNGV. The CDR3 spans 19 residues. V shed 5 bases and J shed 0 bases, with 25 bases lying between them. CDR3 sequence reads: CASSLGQLFHLTANYGYTF. Written as DNA, the CDR3 is TGTGCCAGCAGCCTCGGACAGCTTTTCCACCTAACAGCTAACTATGGCTACACCTTC.

The chain couples TRBV5-4 to TRBJ1-2, with a tentative D call TRBD1 (6 bases). CDR3 size: 16 residues. Germline V CDR1 and CDR2: SGHNT, YYREEE (reference sequence). V lost 1 base and J 6 bases, leaving 19 bases between the germline ends. CDR3 region: CASSLTRGVGSDGYTF. The CDR3, as DNA: TGTGCCAGCAGCTTGACCAGGGGTGTAGGGTCAGATGGCTACACCTTC.

This chain connects TRBV5-1 to TRBJ1-2, with TRBD1 identical over 7 bases. Per germline, CDR1 SGHRS and CDR2 YFSETQ. This CDR3 contains 14 residues. Germline trimming cut 0 bases from V and 4 bases from J; bases unmatched to any gene: 3. The chain's CDR3 is CASSLEGTAYGYTF. The CDR3, as DNA: TGCGCCAGCAGCTTGGAGGGGACAGCCTATGGCTACACCTTC.

V and J are TRBV6-4 and TRBJ2-3; 10 nucleotides align to TRBD2. With 2 bases clipped from V and 3 bases from J, the junction kept 2 bases outside the gene matches. Germline lookup yields CDR1 MRHNA and CDR2 SNTAGT. The CDR3 spans 15 residues. The CDR3 coding sequence is TGTGCCAGCAGTGACACTAGCGGGGTGACAGATACGCAGTATTTT. It codes for CASSDTSGVTDTQYF.

The genes are TRBV19 and TRBJ2-1; tentative D call: TRBD1 (6 bases). This CDR3 is 15 amino acids long. With 7 bases removed from V and 3 bases from J, the gap between germline ends came to 16 bases. Germline CDR1 reads LNHDA; CDR2 reads SQIVND (reference sequence). The CDR3 loop reads CASTEGGSGYNEQFF. CDR3 DNA: TGTGCCAGTACCGAAGGGGGATCGGGCTACAATGAGCAGTTCTTC.

The rearrangement joins TRBV4-3 to TRBJ2-5; 7 bases align to TRBD2. V was pared by 1 base and J by 5 bases, with 4 bases of the junction left unmatched. Germline values: CDR1 LGHNA, CDR2 YSLEER. This CDR3 has 14 amino acids. In DNA, the CDR3 is TGCGCCAGCAGCCAAGGCGGGAGCGTTGAGACCCAGTACTTC. It is translated as CASSQGGSVETQYF.

This sequence joins TRBV19 and TRBJ1-1, with a weak D call TRBD1 (5 bases). This CDR3 has 17 amino acids. Germline CDR1 LNHDA, CDR2 SQIVND (reference sequence). Trimming took off 3 bases at V and 1 base at J, with 18 bases between the two ends. This CDR3 reads CASSIAGWKGSNTEAFF. CDR3 DNA sequence: TGTGCCAGTAGTATCGCAGGGTGGAAGGGGTCGAACACTGAAGCTTTCTTT.

This clone has just a few counts. The gene calls are TRBV19 and TRBJ1-1; no definite D call. CDR3 length: 12 residues. V was pared by 6 bases and J by 6 bases, with 11 bases between. Germline V gene sequence: CDR1 LNHDA, CDR2 SQIVND (reference sequence). The CDR3 region is CASSPMGSEAFF. In nucleotides, the CDR3 is TGTGCCAGTAGCCCAATGGGCTCTGAAGCTTTCTTT.

The chain has TRBV4-2 and TRBJ1-5, with 7 bases fitting TRBD1. The CDR3 length is 15 residues. Germline V gives CDR1 LGHNA, CDR2 YNFKEQ. Germline trimming cut 3 bases from V and 5 bases from J; bases unmatched to any gene: 7. The CDR3 DNA reads TGTGCCAGCAGCCATATGCCCACAGGGGATCAGCCCCAGCATTTT. Translated, it gives CASSHMPTGDQPQHF.

J is TRBJ1-1 and V is TRBV4-3; the D is unclear. Per the germline V gene, CDR1 is LGHNA and CDR2 is YSLEER. The germline V and J ends were trimmed by 0 bases and 8 bases, with 7 bases remaining between them. The CDR3 spans 12 residues. CDR3 bases: TGCGCCAGCAGCCAAGAGGGGAGAGAAGCTTTCTTT. This translates into CASSQEGREAFF.

V is TRBV19 and J is TRBJ1-5, with TRBD1 matching over 9 bases. Germline trimming cut 5 bases from V and 4 bases from J; bases unmatched to any gene: 9. Germline CDR1 LNHDA, CDR2 SQIVND (reference sequence). This CDR3 is 16 amino acids long. DNA of the CDR3: TGTGCCAGTAGTCCATGGGGACAGGGCTTAAATCAGCCCCAGCATTTT. Translating gives CASSPWGQGLNQPQHF. Full variable domain (outside the CDR3, taken from reference TRBV19 and TRBJ1-5): DGGITQSPKYLFRKEGQNVTLSCEQNLNHDAMYWYRQDPGQGLRLIYYSQIVNDFQKGDIAEGYSVSREKKESFPLTVTSAQKNPTAFYLCASSPWGQGLNQPQHFGDGTRLSIL.

This rearrangement joins TRBV14 to TRBJ1-2; 8 bases are a match to TRBD1. J was trimmed by 8 bases and V by 0 bases; bases with no gene match: 14. Germline CDR1 and CDR2: SGHDN and FVKESK. The CDR3 has 17 amino acids. The CDR3 spells CASSQDGQGPTLGGYTF. The CDR3 DNA is TGTGCCAGCAGCCAAGACGGACAGGGACCGACGTTAGGGGGCTACACCTTC.

The V gene is TRBV4-1, the J gene TRBJ2-2; 9 bases map to TRBD2. The germline CDR1 and CDR2 sequences are MGHRA and YSYEKL. V was pared by 3 bases and J by 7 bases, with 9 bases of the junction left unmatched. CDR3 length equals 16 residues. The CDR3 region has the DNA TGCGCCAGCAGCCAGGTAGCGGGGGCGGTTGGCGGGGAGCTGTTTTTT. As protein: CASSQVAGAVGGELFF.

The CDR3 here is CASSQPTGPDYGYTF. The CDR3 DNA sequence: TGCGCCAGCAGCCAGCCGACAGGGCCCGACTATGGCTACACCTTC. This chain links TRBV4-1 with TRBJ1-2; 7 bases align to TRBD1. The germline V gene has CDR1 MGHRA and CDR2 YSYEKL. The CDR3 consists of 15 residues. Trimming took 3 bases from V and 3 from J; bases not matched to a gene: 7.

This clone was seen ten or more times. V usage is TRBV7-9 and J usage is TRBJ2-1; weak D call: TRBD1 (6 bases). The CDR3 loop spans 17 amino acids. Germline CDR1 and CDR2: SEHNR and FQNEAQ (reference sequence). Trimming took 2 bases from V and 0 from J, leaving 14 bases between them. For the CDR3, the DNA is TGTGCCAGCAGCTTATATTCGCAGGGGATCTCCTACAATGAGCAGTTCTTC. Translating gives CASSLYSQGISYNEQFF. The whole variable domain, remainder taken from reference TRBV7-9 and TRBJ2-1, is DTGVSQNPRHKITKRGQNVTFRCDPISEHNRLYWYRQTLGQGPEFLTYFQNEAQLEKSRLLSDRFSAERPKGSFSTLEIQRTEQGDSAMYLCASSLYSQGISYNEQFFGPGTRLTVL.

The chain uses TRBV6-4 and TRBJ2-3; D is unclear. The CDR3 sequence is 14 residues long. V was shortened by 4 bases and J by 2 bases, with 10 bases between the two germline ends. Germline values: CDR1 MRHNA, CDR2 SNTAGT. The CDR3 spells CASSGEASTDTQYF. The CDR3 nucleotides are TGTGCCAGCAGTGGAGAGGCATCCACAGATACGCAGTATTTT.

The chain uses TRBV6-5 and TRBJ2-3; 7 bases are a match to TRBD1. Unmatched junction bases numbered 6, after V lost 8 bases and J lost 4 bases. The CDR3 extends over 13 amino acids. Germline V CDR1 and CDR2: MNHEY, SVGAGI. The DNA for the CDR3 is TGTGCCAGCTACAGGGGAGATTCAGATACGCAGTATTTT. It specifies CASYRGDSDTQYF.

The J gene is TRBJ1-2, the V gene TRBV30, with 12 bases matching TRBD1. Trimming cost V 4 bases and J 7 bases; bases outside gene matches: 4. This CDR3 region has 13 residues. Germline CDR1 is GTSNPN and CDR2 is SVGIG (reference sequence). CDR3 coding DNA: TGTGCCTGGACGGGACAGGGGGCGGGTGGCTACACCTTC. It encodes CAWTGQGAGGYTF.

This clone was detected only a few times. J is TRBJ1-1 and V is TRBV19; D is ambiguous. Germline-derived CDR1 and CDR2 are LNHDA and SQIVND (reference sequence). The CDR3 runs 13 residues. The V and J ends lost 5 bases and 2 bases respectively, with 9 bases between them. The CDR3 sequence: CASSPGYNTEAFF. The CDR3 DNA reads as TGTGCCAGTAGTCCGGGTTATAACACTGAAGCTTTCTTT.

This chain joins TRBV29-1 and TRBJ2-5; maybe TRBD1 (5 bases). The germline V gene encodes CDR1 SQVTM and CDR2 ANQGSEA. Trimming shortened V by 6 bases and J by 2 bases, and 13 bases separated the two germline ends. The CDR3 length is 13 residues. The CDR3 loop is CSVVERGQETQYF. In nucleotides, the CDR3 is TGCAGCGTCGTTGAAAGGGGTCAAGAGACCCAGTACTTC. The full variable domain, rest sourced from reference TRBV29-1 and TRBJ2-5, is SAVISQKPSRDICQRGTSLTIQCQVDSQVTMMFWYRQQPGQSLTLIATANQGSEATYESGFVIDKFPISRPNLTFSTLTVSNMSPEDSSIYLCSVVERGQETQYFGPGTRLLVL.

The V and J genes are TRBV2 and TRBJ2-1; D is ambiguous. The CDR3 runs to 13 residues. Germline loops: CDR1 SNHLY, CDR2 FYNNEI. Trimming shortened V by 3 bases and J by 5 bases, and 8 bases separated the two germline ends. Written as DNA, the CDR3 is TGTGCCAGCAGTGATGATCAGAACAATGAGCAGTTCTTC. This translates into CASSDDQNNEQFF. Drawing the rest from reference TRBV2 and TRBJ2-1, the complete variable domain is EPEVTQTPSHQVTQMGQEVILRCVPISNHLYFYWYRQILGQKVEFLVSFYNNEISEKSEIFDDQFSVERPDGSNFTLKIRSTKLEDSAMYFCASSDDQNNEQFFGPGTRLTVL.

The chain carries TRBV5-6 and TRBJ1-5; TRBD1 agrees at 11 bases. Germline V gene sequence: CDR1 SGHDT, CDR2 YYEEEE. V was clipped by 0 bases and J by 3 bases; unmatched bases: 2. The CDR3 consists of 16 residues. CDR3 sequence: CASSLEGQGVNQPQHF. In DNA form, the CDR3 reads TGTGCCAGCAGCTTGGAGGGACAGGGGGTCAATCAGCCCCAGCATTTT.

The gene calls are TRBV13 and TRBJ2-5; a possible D gene is TRBD2 (6 bases). CDR3 size: 15 residues. V lost 5 bases to trimming and J lost 4 bases, with 17 bases between them. The V gene's germline CDR1 is PRHDT and CDR2 FYEKMQ (reference sequence). CDR3 nucleotides: TGTGCCAGCAGCCCCCAGAGTGGCGGGGCAGAGACCCAGTACTTC. Its protein product is CASSPQSGGAETQYF.

This clone was seen once. V gene TRBV6-1 combines with J gene TRBJ2-3, with D tentatively TRBD1 (6 bases). Germline assignment: CDR1 MNHNS and CDR2 SASEGT. The CDR3 sequence is 15 residues long. The germline V and J ends were trimmed by 6 bases and 1 base, with 14 bases remaining between them. CDR3: CASSLGTLRTDTQYF. CDR3 nucleotide sequence: TGTGCCAGCAGCTTGGGGACACTCCGCACAGATACGCAGTATTTT.